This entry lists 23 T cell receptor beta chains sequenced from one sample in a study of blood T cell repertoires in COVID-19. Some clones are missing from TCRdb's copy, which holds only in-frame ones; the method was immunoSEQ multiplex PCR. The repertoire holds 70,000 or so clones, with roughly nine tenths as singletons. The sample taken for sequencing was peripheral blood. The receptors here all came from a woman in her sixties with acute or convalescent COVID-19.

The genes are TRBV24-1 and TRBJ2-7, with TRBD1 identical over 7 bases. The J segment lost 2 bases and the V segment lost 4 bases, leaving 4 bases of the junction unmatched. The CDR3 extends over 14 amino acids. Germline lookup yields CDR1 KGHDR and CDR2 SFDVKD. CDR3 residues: CATSDNDRAYEQYF. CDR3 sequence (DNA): TGTGCCACCAGTGACAATGACAGGGCCTACGAGCAGTACTTC.

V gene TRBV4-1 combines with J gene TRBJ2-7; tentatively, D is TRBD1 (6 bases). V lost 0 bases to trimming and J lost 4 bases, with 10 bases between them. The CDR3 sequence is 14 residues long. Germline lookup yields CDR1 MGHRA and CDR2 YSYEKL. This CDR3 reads CASSQEGAKYEQYF. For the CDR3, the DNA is TGCGCCAGCAGCCAAGAGGGGGCAAAGTACGAGCAGTACTTC.

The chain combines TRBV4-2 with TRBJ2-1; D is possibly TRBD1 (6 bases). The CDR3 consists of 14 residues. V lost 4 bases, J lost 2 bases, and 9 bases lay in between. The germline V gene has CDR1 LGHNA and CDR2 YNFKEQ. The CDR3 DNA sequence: TGTGCCAGCAGCCGACAGGCTGCCTACAATGAGCAGTTCTTC. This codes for CASSRQAAYNEQFF.

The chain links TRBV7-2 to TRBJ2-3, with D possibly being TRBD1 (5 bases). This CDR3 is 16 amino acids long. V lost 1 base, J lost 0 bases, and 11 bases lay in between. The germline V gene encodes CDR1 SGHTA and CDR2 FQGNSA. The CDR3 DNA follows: TGTGCCAGCAGCTTAGAGGCTGGGGCGAGCACAGATACGCAGTATTTT. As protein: CASSLEAGASTDTQYF.

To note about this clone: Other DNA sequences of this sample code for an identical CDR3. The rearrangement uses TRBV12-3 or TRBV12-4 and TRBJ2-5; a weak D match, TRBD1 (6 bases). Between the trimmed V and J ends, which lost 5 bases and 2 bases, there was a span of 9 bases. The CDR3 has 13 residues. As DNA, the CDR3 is TGTGCCAGCAGTCGAGGGGGTCAAGAGACCCAGTACTTC. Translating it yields CASSRGGQETQYF.

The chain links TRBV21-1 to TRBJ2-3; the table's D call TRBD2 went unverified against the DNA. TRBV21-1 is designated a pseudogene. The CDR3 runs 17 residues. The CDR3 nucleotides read TGTGCCAGCAGCAAAGAGCCCCATCAGCGTAGCACAGATACGCAGTATTTT. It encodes CASSKEPHQRSTDTQYF.

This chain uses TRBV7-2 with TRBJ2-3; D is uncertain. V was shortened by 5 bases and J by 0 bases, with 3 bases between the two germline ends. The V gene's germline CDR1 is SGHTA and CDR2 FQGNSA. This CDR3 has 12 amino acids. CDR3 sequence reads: CASSPSTDTQYF. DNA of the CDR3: TGTGCCAGCAGCCCTAGCACAGATACGCAGTATTTT.

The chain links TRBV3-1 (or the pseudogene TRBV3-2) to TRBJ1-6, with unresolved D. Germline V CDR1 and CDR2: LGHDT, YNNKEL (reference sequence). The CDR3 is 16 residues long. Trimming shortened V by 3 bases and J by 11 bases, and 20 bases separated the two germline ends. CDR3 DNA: TGTGCCAGCAGCCAGTCCGTCGGCGGGTCAATTCCACCCCTCCACTTT. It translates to CASSQSVGGSIPPLHF.

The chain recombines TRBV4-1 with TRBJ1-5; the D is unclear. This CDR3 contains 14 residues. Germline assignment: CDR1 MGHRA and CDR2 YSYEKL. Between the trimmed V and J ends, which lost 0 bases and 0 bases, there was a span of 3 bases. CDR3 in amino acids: CASSQDRSNQPQHF. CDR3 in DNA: TGCGCCAGCAGCCAAGATCGTAGCAATCAGCCCCAGCATTTT.

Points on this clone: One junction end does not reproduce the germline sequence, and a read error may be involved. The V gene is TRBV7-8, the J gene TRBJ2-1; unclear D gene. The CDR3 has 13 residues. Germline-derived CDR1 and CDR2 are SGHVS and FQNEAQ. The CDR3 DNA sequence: TGTGCCAGCAGCTTAGTCTCCTTCAATGAGCAGTTCTTC. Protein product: CASSLVSFNEQFF.

In nucleotides, the CDR3 is TGTGCCAGCAGCTTAGTCGTCGCAGGGCGGCGAGAGACCCAGTACTTC. This codes for CASSLVVAGRRETQYF. V usage is TRBV7-9 and J usage is TRBJ2-5; D possibly corresponds to TRBD1 (5 bases). The CDR3 has 16 amino acids. V gave up 1 base and J gave up 4 bases, with 16 bases separating them. Looked up from germline, CDR1 is SEHNR and CDR2 is FQNEAQ (reference sequence).

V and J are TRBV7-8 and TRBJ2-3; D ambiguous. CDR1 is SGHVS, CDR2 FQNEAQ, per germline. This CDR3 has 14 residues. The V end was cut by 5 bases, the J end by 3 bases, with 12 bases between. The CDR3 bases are TGTGCCAGCAGCGCCCAGCCGGGTACAGATACGCAGTATTTT. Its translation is CASSAQPGTDTQYF.

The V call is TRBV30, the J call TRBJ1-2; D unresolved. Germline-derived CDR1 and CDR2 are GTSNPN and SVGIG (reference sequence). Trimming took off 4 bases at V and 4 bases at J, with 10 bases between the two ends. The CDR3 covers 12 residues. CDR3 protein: CAWMAGVYGYTF. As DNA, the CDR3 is TGTGCCTGGATGGCGGGAGTCTATGGCTACACCTTC.

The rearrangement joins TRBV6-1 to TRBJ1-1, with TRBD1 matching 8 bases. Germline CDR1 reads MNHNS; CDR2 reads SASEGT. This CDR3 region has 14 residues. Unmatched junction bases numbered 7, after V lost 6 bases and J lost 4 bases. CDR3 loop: CASRDRGGGTEAFF. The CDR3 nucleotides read TGTGCCAGCAGAGACAGGGGCGGGGGCACTGAAGCTTTCTTT.

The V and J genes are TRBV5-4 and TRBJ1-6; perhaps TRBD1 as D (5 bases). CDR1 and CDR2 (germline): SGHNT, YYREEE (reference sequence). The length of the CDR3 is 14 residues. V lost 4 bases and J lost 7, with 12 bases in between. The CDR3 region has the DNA TGTGCCAGCAGCGGGGCAGAGTGGAATTCACCCCTCCACTTT. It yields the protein CASSGAEWNSPLHF.

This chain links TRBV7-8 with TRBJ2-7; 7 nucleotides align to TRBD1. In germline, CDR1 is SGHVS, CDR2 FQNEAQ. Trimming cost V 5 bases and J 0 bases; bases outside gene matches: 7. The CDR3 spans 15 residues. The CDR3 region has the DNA TGTGCCAGCAGCGGCTCGGACAGGCTCTCCTACGAGCAGTACTTC. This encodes CASSGSDRLSYEQYF.

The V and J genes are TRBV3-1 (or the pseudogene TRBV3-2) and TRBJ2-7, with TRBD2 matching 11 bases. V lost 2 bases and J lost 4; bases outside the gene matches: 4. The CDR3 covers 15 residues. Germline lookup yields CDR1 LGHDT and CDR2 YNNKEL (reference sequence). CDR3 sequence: CASSQTSGGLYEQYF. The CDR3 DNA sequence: TGTGCCAGCAGCCAAACTAGCGGGGGCCTATACGAGCAGTACTTC.

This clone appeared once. This CDR3 is CASSANPGQGAFF. For the CDR3, the DNA is TGTGCCAGCAGCGCCAACCCCGGACAGGGAGCTTTCTTT. V usage is TRBV3-1 (or the pseudogene TRBV3-2) and J usage is TRBJ1-1, with TRBD1 matching 8 bases. Germline-derived CDR1 and CDR2 are LGHDT and YNNKEL (reference sequence). Trimming cost V 5 bases and J 10 bases; bases outside gene matches: 9. The CDR3 totals 13 residues.

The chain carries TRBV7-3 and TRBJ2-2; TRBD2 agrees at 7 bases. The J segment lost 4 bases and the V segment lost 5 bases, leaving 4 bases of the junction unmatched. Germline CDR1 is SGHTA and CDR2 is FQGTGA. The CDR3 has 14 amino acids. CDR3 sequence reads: CASSAREGTGELFF. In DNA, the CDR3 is TGTGCCAGCAGCGCCAGGGAGGGCACCGGGGAGCTGTTTTTT.

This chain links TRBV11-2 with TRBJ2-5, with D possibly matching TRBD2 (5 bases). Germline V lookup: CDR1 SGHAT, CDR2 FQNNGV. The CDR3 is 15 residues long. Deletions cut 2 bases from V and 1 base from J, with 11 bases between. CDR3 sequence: CASSLSGGLQETQYF. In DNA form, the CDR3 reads TGTGCCAGCAGCTTAAGCGGCGGGCTCCAAGAGACCCAGTACTTC.

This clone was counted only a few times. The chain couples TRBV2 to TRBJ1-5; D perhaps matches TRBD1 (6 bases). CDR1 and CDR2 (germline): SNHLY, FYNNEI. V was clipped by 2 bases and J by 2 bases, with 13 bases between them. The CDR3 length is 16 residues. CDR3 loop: CASSERGQGRNQPQHF. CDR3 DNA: TGTGCCAGCAGTGAACGAGGCCAGGGGCGCAATCAGCCCCAGCATTTT.

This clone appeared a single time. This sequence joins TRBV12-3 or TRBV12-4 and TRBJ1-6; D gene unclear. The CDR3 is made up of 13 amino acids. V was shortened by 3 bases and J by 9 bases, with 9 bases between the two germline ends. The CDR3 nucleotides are TGTGCCAGCAGTTTGAGTCTTGGTTCACCCCTCCACTTT. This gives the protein CASSLSLGSPLHF.

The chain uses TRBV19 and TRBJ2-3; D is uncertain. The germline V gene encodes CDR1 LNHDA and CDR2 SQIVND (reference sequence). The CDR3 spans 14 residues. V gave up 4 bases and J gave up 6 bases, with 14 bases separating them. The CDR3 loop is CASSSRVPGDTQYF. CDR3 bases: TGTGCCAGTAGTAGCCGGGTCCCTGGGGATACGCAGTATTTT.